The present entry profiles one T cell receptor (beta chain) with its context. Its antigen is unidentified. The PCR used 60 Vbeta and 13 Jbeta primers. Produced via immunoSEQ multiplex PCR; TCRdb's table is partial and in-frame only. The sample lists about 200,000 clones, approximately 70% occurring once. The data belong to a study of cytomegalovirus exposure and HLA in healthy donors. Findings and caveats of the study: Another analysis was done later, and it associated approximately 18,000 TCR beta sequences with HLA alleles at 0.05 false discovery rate.

From germline, CDR1 is SGHRS and CDR2 YFSETQ. With V trimmed by 0 bases and J by 1 base, 5 bases remained unmatched. The CDR3 is made up of 18 amino acids. Sequenced: PBMCs. The source is a woman aged 30 to 39 in good health and CMV-seronegative. This chain connects TRBV5-1 to TRBJ2-2, with TRBD2 identical over 11 bases. In DNA form, the CDR3 reads TGCGCCAGCAGCTTGGGACTAGCGGGAACGGGGAACACCGGGGAGCTGTTTTTT. Protein: CASSLGLAGTGNTGELFF.